These 28 T cell receptor beta chains came from one sample sequenced in a study of response to subunit inactivated influenza vaccine. TCRdb fed the RT-PCR reads into MiXCR, producing one record per CDR3 protein. The sample gives roughly 700,000 distinct CDR3 sequences, approximately 15% of which show up once; around 6.5% is in the top ten. Sequencing used PBMCs from blood, obtained 14 to 15 days before vaccination. These receptors came from a man aged 45-65 years who received an inactivated influenza vaccine.

The chain carries TRBV6-1 and TRBJ1-5; D may be TRBD1 (6 bases). V lost 6 bases and J 2 bases, leaving 8 bases between the germline ends. The CDR3 spans 13 residues. Germline-derived CDR1 and CDR2 are MNHNS and SASEGT. CDR3 region: CASREGGNQPQHF. The DNA of the CDR3 is TGTGCCAGCAGAGAGGGGGGCAATCAGCCCCAGCATTTT.

This clonotype was found a few times. V usage is TRBV11-3 and J usage is TRBJ2-2; TRBD2 aligns across 8 bases. The CDR3 spans 15 residues. The germline V gene encodes CDR1 SGHNT and CDR2 YENEEA. V shed 5 bases, J shed 2 bases, and the junction held 4 bases outside the gene matches. For the CDR3, the DNA is TGTGCCAGCAGCCGCTGGACTAGCAACACCGGGGAGCTGTTTTTT. Amino acid sequence: CASSRWTSNTGELFF.

This clonotype was counted ten times or more. This chain links TRBV30 with TRBJ2-1; 7 positions match TRBD2. The CDR3 contains 11 residues. The germline CDR1 and CDR2 sequences are GTSNPN and SVGIG (reference sequence). Unmatched junction bases numbered 4, after V lost 5 bases and J lost 9 bases. The CDR3 nucleotides read TGTGCCTGGGGTCGGACTAGTGAGCAGTTCTTC. Translating it yields CAWGRTSEQFF.

This clonotype showed up many times. J is TRBJ2-7 and V is TRBV7-2; TRBD2 aligns across 12 bases. J was trimmed by 0 bases and V by 7 bases; bases with no gene match: 7. The germline CDR1 and CDR2 sequences are SGHTA and FQGNSA. The CDR3 contains 16 residues. The chain's CDR3 is CASTFTSGRLSYEQYF. In DNA form, the CDR3 reads TGTGCCAGCACCTTTACTAGCGGGAGGCTCTCCTACGAGCAGTACTTC.

This clonotype was picked up a small number of times. The chain employs TRBV28 and TRBJ2-3, with no clear D. Germline V gene lookup returns CDR1 MDHEN and CDR2 SYDVKM. V lost 6 bases and J 2 bases, leaving 9 bases between the germline ends. The CDR3 spans 13 residues. The CDR3 here is CASRGVSTDTQYF. The CDR3 region has the DNA TGTGCCAGCAGGGGTGTTTCCACAGATACGCAGTATTTT. The entire variable domain, with the rest obtained from reference TRBV28 and TRBJ2-3, is as follows: DVKVTQSSRYLVKRTGEKVFLECVQDMDHENMFWYRQDPGLGLRLIYFSYDVKMKEKGDIPEGYSVSREKKERFSLILESASTNQTSMYLCASRGVSTDTQYFGPGTRLTVL.

V is TRBV10-3 and J is TRBJ2-1; D possibly corresponds to TRBD1 (5 bases). CDR1 is ENHRY and CDR2 is SYGVKD in the germline V gene. V was pared by 0 bases and J by 0 bases, with 12 bases between. CDR3 size: 17 residues. CDR3 sequence (DNA): TGTGCCATCAGTGAGTCGATACAGGCAAGCTCCTACAATGAGCAGTTCTTC. It translates to CAISESIQASSYNEQFF.

The gene calls are TRBV12-3 or TRBV12-4 and TRBJ2-7, with TRBD1 matching over 10 bases. The ends lost 9 bases at V and 2 bases at J; junction bases unmatched: 4. The CDR3 sequence is 13 residues long. This CDR3 reads CASSGQGTYEQYF. The CDR3 DNA follows: TGTGCCAGTTCGGGACAGGGGACCTACGAGCAGTACTTC.

This clonotype was seen a few times. J is TRBJ1-2 and V is TRBV6-5; D may be TRBD1 (6 bases). Germline CDR1 MNHEY, CDR2 SVGAGI. V lost 0 bases to trimming and J lost 8 bases, with 22 bases between them. The CDR3 covers 17 residues. CDR3 DNA sequence: TGTGCCAGCAGTTACTCGAGTTATCGGGGGCGCAGAGCGGGCTACACCTTC. It yields the protein CASSYSSYRGRRAGYTF.

This clonotype was found many times. CDR3 sequence reads: CATSRGLDKSYEQYF. Here the CDR3 DNA reads TGTGCCACCAGCAGAGGACTAGACAAGTCCTACGAGCAGTACTTC. The rearrangement uses TRBV15 and TRBJ2-7, with D tentatively TRBD2 (6 bases). The V end lost 1 base, the J end lost 1 base, and 11 bases lay between the germline ends. Germline loops: CDR1 LNHNV, CDR2 YYDKDF (reference sequence). This CDR3 region has 15 residues. Full variable domain (rest looked up from reference TRBV15 and TRBJ2-7): DAMVIQNPRYQVTQFGKPVTLSCSQTLNHNVMYWYQQKSSQAPKLLFHYYDKDFNNEADTPDNFQSRRPNTSFCFLDIRSPGLGDTAMYLCATSRGLDKSYEQYFGPGTRLTVT.

The V call is TRBV5-4, the J call TRBJ2-7; TRBD1 aligns across 9 bases. The J segment lost 3 bases and the V segment lost 3 bases, leaving 10 bases of the junction unmatched. Germline loops: CDR1 SGHNT, CDR2 YYREEE (reference sequence). The CDR3 runs to 16 residues. The CDR3 coding sequence is TGTGCCAGCAGCTCCCCCTCGGGACAGGGAATCTACGAGCAGTACTTC. Translation: CASSSPSGQGIYEQYF.

This clonotype was seen a handful of times. This rearrangement joins TRBV7-9 to TRBJ2-7; 10 positions match TRBD1. Germline assignment: CDR1 SEHNR and CDR2 FQNEAQ (reference sequence). The length of the CDR3 is 14 residues. Trimming removed 5 bases from V and 5 bases from J; junction bases left unmatched: 6. CDR3 in DNA: TGTGCCAGCAGCCACGACAGGGGGCCGAACGAGCAGTACTTC. As protein: CASSHDRGPNEQYF. The whole variable domain, remainder taken from reference TRBV7-9 and TRBJ2-7, is DTGVSQNPRHKITKRGQNVTFRCDPISEHNRLYWYRQTLGQGPEFLTYFQNEAQLEKSRLLSDRFSAERPKGSFSTLEIQRTEQGDSAMYLCASSHDRGPNEQYFGPGTRLTVT.

This clonotype was detected ten times or more. The chain is built from TRBV6-2 or TRBV6-3 and TRBJ2-5, with 7 nucleotides matching TRBD2. CDR1 is MNHEY, CDR2 SVGEGT, per germline. V gave up 6 bases and J gave up 2 bases; unmatched junction bases: 9. The CDR3 has 15 amino acids. CDR3 sequence: CASREGWREQETQYF. The CDR3, as DNA: TGTGCCAGCAGGGAAGGGTGGCGGGAGCAAGAGACCCAGTACTTC.

The DNA for the CDR3 is TGTGCCAGTAGCACACAACAACGTAGCACAGATACGCAGTATTTT. Translation: CASSTQQRSTDTQYF. This chain joins TRBV19 and TRBJ2-3; no reliable D call. Trimming cost V 6 bases and J 0 bases, with 13 bases left between them. Germline CDR1 LNHDA, CDR2 SQIVND (reference sequence). The CDR3 contains 15 residues.

There are many counts of this clonotype. The chain joins TRBV20-1 to TRBJ2-1; 8 bases map to TRBD1. The CDR3 totals 17 residues. The V gene's germline CDR1 is DFQATT and CDR2 SNEGSKA (reference sequence). Losses at the gene ends were 4 bases for V and 4 bases for J; bases not matched to a gene: 15. CDR3 nucleotides: TGCAGTGCTACATCACTTCGGAGGACAGGGACATACAATGAGCAGTTCTTC. It translates to CSATSLRRTGTYNEQFF.

In its sample, this clonotype was seen many times. The chain combines TRBV7-8 with TRBJ2-7, with 8 nucleotides matching TRBD1. Germline V gives CDR1 SGHVS, CDR2 FQNEAQ. J gave up 3 bases and V 5 bases, and 6 bases lay outside the gene matches. The CDR3 covers 14 residues. The CDR3 loop is CASSLGQGYYEQYF. The DNA of the CDR3 is TGTGCCAGCAGCCTTGGACAGGGCTACTACGAGCAGTACTTC.

This clonotype has at least ten counts. The rearrangement links TRBV19 to TRBJ2-3, with 9 bases aligning to TRBD1. This CDR3 comprises 14 residues. V was pared by 5 bases and J by 1 base, with 1 base of the junction left unmatched. Germline V gene lookup returns CDR1 LNHDA and CDR2 SQIVND (reference sequence). CDR3 protein: CASSYRGRTDTQYF. CDR3 bases: TGTGCCAGTAGTTACAGGGGGCGCACAGATACGCAGTATTTT. Drawing the rest from reference TRBV19 and TRBJ2-3, the complete variable domain is DGGITQSPKYLFRKEGQNVTLSCEQNLNHDAMYWYRQDPGQGLRLIYYSQIVNDFQKGDIAEGYSVSREKKESFPLTVTSAQKNPTAFYLCASSYRGRTDTQYFGPGTRLTVL.

This clonotype was counted at least ten times. The chain has TRBV7-9 and TRBJ2-3; TRBD2 agrees at 12 bases. V lost 6 bases, J lost 6 bases, and 4 bases stayed unmatched. Germline CDR1 reads SEHNR; CDR2 reads FQNEAQ (reference sequence). This CDR3 region has 14 residues. CDR3 DNA sequence: TGTGCCAGCAGAGGAGGGACTAGCGGGGATACGCAGTATTTT. Translation: CASRGGTSGDTQYF.

This clonotype was seen a few times. The J gene is TRBJ2-3, the V gene TRBV5-1; D might be TRBD1 (5 bases). CDR1 is SGHRS, CDR2 YFSETQ, per germline. Trimming shortened V by 9 bases and J by 2 bases, and 13 bases separated the two germline ends. CDR3 length equals 13 residues. CDR3 sequence reads: CATQTDHTDTQYF. CDR3 sequence (DNA): TGCGCCACCCAGACAGACCACACAGATACGCAGTATTTT.

The chain joins TRBV12-3 or TRBV12-4 to TRBJ2-3, with 7 bases aligning to TRBD1. J was trimmed by 0 bases and V by 5 bases; bases with no gene match: 5. There are 15 residues in the CDR3. Written as DNA, the CDR3 is TGTGCCAGCAGTAGGGGGCCTGCTAGCACAGATACGCAGTATTTT. Translation gives CASSRGPASTDTQYF.

This clonotype was counted between two and nine times. This sequence joins TRBV7-3 and TRBJ2-1; 10 bases line up with TRBD2. The CDR3 runs 16 residues. J was trimmed by 9 bases and V by 5 bases; bases with no gene match: 13. Per germline, CDR1 SGHTA and CDR2 FQGTGA. The DNA of the CDR3 is TGTGCCAGCAGCCCTAGACCTCTAGCGGGAGCGAGTGAGCAGTTCTTC. This codes for CASSPRPLAGASEQFF.

In its sample, this clonotype was seen a few times. J is TRBJ2-5 and V is TRBV7-2; no definite D call. The V gene lost 3 bases and the J gene lost 2 bases, with 10 bases spanning the gap. CDR3 length: 14 residues. Germline V gene lookup returns CDR1 SGHTA and CDR2 FQGNSA. CDR3 amino acids: CASSFRWQQETQYF. The CDR3 DNA sequence: TGTGCCAGCAGCTTTCGATGGCAGCAAGAGACCCAGTACTTC.

The chain combines TRBV5-1 with TRBJ2-7, with a possible D match to TRBD2 (6 bases). V dropped 1 base and J dropped 9 bases, with 17 bases sitting between them. Germline CDR1 and CDR2: SGHRS and YFSETQ. The CDR3 is 14 residues long. The CDR3 sequence: CASSLRQGGDGQYF. The CDR3 region has the DNA TGCGCCAGCAGCTTGCGGCAGGGAGGCGATGGGCAGTACTTC.

The rearrangement uses TRBV7-9 and TRBJ1-2; no definite D call. The germline gives CDR1 SEHNR, CDR2 FQNEAQ (reference sequence). This CDR3 is built from 14 residues. The V end lost 3 bases, the J end lost 1 base, and 9 bases lay between the germline ends. CDR3 sequence: CASSFTQSNYGYTF. The CDR3 DNA follows: TGTGCCAGCAGCTTTACCCAGAGTAACTATGGCTACACCTTC.

This clonotype was picked up many times. The rearrangement uses TRBV12-3 or TRBV12-4 and TRBJ2-2; unclear D gene. The CDR3 consists of 13 residues. V lost 5 bases and J 3 bases, leaving 7 bases between the germline ends. CDR3 in amino acids: CASSPVYTGELFF. In DNA, the CDR3 is TGTGCCAGCAGTCCAGTTTACACCGGGGAGCTGTTTTTT.

The chain links TRBV29-1 to TRBJ2-7; 9 bases match TRBD1. There are 14 residues in the CDR3. V dropped 8 bases and J dropped 5; count of bases not matched to a gene: 13. Germline V gene lookup returns CDR1 SQVTM and CDR2 ANQGSEA. CDR3 protein: CSSGGGTGSHEQYF. The CDR3 coding sequence is TGCAGCTCAGGAGGAGGGACAGGGAGTCACGAGCAGTACTTC.

A few counts support this clonotype. The CDR3 reads CASSQTGGGNEQYF. The CDR3 bases are TGTGCCAGCAGCCAGACAGGGGGTGGGAACGAGCAGTACTTC. The gene calls are TRBV7-9 and TRBJ2-7; 9 bases line up with TRBD1. V shed 5 bases, J shed 5 bases, and the junction held 7 bases outside the gene matches. The germline V gene has CDR1 SEHNR and CDR2 FQNEAQ (reference sequence). CDR3 length: 14 residues.

This clonotype was observed a handful of times. This rearrangement joins TRBV5-1 to TRBJ2-7; the D call may be TRBD1 or TRBD2 (5 bases each). The germline V gene has CDR1 SGHRS and CDR2 YFSETQ. Between the trimmed V and J ends, which lost 4 bases and 9 bases, there was a span of 17 bases. The CDR3 extends over 13 amino acids. CDR3: CASSLTGLQGQYF. The CDR3 DNA reads as TGCGCCAGCAGCCTAACTGGACTGCAGGGGCAGTACTTC.

At least ten counts were recorded for this clonotype. This sequence joins TRBV5-1 and TRBJ2-7; D not certain. Trimming removed 4 bases from V and 2 bases from J, with 10 bases in between. The CDR3 is 13 residues long. The V gene's germline CDR1 is SGHRS and CDR2 YFSETQ. The CDR3 loop is CASSVDRTYEQYF. DNA of the CDR3: TGCGCCAGCAGCGTTGACCGGACCTACGAGCAGTACTTC.